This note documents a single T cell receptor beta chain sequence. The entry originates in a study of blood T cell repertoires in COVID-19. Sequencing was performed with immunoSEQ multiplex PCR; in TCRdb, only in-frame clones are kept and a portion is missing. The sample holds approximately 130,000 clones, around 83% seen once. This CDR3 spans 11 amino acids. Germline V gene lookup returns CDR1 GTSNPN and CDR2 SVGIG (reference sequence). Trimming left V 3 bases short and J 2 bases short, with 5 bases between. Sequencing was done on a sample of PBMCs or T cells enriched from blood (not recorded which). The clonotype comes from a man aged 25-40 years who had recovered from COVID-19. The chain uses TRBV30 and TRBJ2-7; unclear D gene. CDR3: CAWRATYEQYF. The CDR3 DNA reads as TGTGCCTGGAGAGCCACCTACGAGCAGTACTTC.